The clone carrying this TCR beta chain was counted between two and nine times. Its antigen is not known. The sample originates from a study of immune heterogeneity within non-small cell lung tumors. Bulk tumor genomic DNA, approximately 570 ng per sample, was the template. The authors collected several far-apart biopsies from each primary tumor during surgery. Patients went through curative surgery, and their non-small cell lung cancer was untreated and newly diagnosed. Study outcomes and limitations: Individual patients largely had distinct high-frequency T-cell receptor beta clonotypes from one another.

Multiplex PCR (32 V and 13 J primers) was used to amplify the TCR beta CDR3. TCRdb re-called the multiplex PCR reads with MiXCR, one entry per CDR3 protein. The profile shows roughly 20,000 distinct CDR3 sequences, around 26% of them singletons. Germline V gene sequence: CDR1 MDHEN, CDR2 SYDVKM. With 7 bases clipped from V and 2 bases from J, the junction kept 4 bases outside the gene matches. The CDR3 length is 13 residues. The gene calls are TRBV28 and TRBJ1-2, with TRBD1 matching over 7 bases. The sequencing input was lung tumor tissue. This clonotype originated in a man aged 40-50 years with non-small cell lung cancer. CDR3: CASTTGPNYGYTF. In DNA form, the CDR3 reads TGTGCCAGCACGACAGGGCCAAACTATGGCTACACCTTC.